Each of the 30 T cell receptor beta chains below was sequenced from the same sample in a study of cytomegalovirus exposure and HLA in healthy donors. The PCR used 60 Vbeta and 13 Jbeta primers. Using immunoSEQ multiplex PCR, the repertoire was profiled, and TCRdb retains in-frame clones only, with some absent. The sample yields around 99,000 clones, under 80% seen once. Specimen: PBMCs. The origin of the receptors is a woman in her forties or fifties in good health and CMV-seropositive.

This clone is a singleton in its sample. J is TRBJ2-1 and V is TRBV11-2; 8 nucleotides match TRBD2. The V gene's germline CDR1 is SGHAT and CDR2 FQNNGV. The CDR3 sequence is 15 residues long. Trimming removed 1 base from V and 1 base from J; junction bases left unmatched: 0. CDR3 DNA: TGTGCCAGCAGCTTAGCGGGGGGGTCCTACAATGAGCAGTTCTTC. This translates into CASSLAGGSYNEQFF.

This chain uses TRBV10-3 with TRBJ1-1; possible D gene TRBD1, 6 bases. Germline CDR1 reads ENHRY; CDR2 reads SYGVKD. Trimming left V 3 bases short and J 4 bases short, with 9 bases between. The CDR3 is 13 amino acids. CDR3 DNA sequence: TGTGCCATCAGTGAAGCAGGGGCCACTGAAGCTTTCTTT. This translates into CAISEAGATEAFF.

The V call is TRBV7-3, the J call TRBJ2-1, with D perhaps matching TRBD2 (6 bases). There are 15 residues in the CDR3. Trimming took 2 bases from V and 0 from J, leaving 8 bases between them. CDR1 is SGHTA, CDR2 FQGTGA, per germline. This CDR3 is CASSLGGTSYNEQFF. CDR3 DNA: TGTGCCAGCAGCTTAGGAGGGACCTCCTACAATGAGCAGTTCTTC.

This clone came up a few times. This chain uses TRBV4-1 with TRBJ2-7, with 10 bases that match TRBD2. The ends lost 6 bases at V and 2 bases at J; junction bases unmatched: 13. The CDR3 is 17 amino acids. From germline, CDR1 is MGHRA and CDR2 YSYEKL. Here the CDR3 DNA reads TGCGCCAGCAGTATCCAAATAGCGGGAGGAAGCCCCTACGAGCAGTACTTC. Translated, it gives CASSIQIAGGSPYEQYF.

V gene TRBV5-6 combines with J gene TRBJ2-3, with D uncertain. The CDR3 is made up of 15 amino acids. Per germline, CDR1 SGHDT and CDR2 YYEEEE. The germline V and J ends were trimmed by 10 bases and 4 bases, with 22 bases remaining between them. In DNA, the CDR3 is TGTGCCGCCAGCACCCGCTTTGGCCAGGCAGATACGCAGTATTTT. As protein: CAASTRFGQADTQYF.

CDR3: CASSQQGSYEQYF. For the CDR3, the DNA is TGTGCCAGCAGTCAGCAGGGTTCCTACGAGCAGTACTTC. V and J are TRBV6-1 and TRBJ2-7, with D perhaps TRBD1 (5 bases). Trimming took 5 bases from V and 1 from J, leaving 9 bases between them. This CDR3 comprises 13 residues. Germline lookup yields CDR1 MNHNS and CDR2 SASEGT.

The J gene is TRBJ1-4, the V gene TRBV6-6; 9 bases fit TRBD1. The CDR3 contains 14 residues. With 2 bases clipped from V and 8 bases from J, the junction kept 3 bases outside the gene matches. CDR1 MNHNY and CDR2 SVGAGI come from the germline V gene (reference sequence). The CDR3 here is CASSYRDRVEKLFF. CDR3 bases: TGTGCCAGCAGTTACCGGGACAGGGTAGAAAAACTGTTTTTT.

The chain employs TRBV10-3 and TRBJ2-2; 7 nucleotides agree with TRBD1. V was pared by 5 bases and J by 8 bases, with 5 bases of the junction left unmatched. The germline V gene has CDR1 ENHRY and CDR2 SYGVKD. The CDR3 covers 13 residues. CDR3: CAISRDREGELFF. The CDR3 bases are TGTGCCATCAGTCGTGACAGGGAAGGGGAGCTGTTTTTT.

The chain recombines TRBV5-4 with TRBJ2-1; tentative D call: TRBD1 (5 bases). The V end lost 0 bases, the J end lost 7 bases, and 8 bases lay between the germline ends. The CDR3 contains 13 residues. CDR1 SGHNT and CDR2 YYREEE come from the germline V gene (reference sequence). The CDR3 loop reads CASSLADSNEQFF. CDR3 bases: TGTGCCAGCAGCTTGGCCGACAGTAATGAGCAGTTCTTC.

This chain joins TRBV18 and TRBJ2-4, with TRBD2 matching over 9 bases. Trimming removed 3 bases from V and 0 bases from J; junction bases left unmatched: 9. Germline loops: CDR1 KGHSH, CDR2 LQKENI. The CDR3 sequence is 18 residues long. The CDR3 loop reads CASSPLPLAGVAKNIQYF. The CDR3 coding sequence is TGTGCCAGCTCACCTCTCCCCTTAGCGGGAGTAGCCAAAAACATTCAGTACTTC.

The CDR3 spells CASSSTHRDLNNSPLHF. The CDR3 coding sequence is TGCGCCAGCAGCTCCACCCACAGGGACCTAAATAATTCACCCCTCCACTTT. The chain combines TRBV5-1 with TRBJ1-6; D possibly corresponds to TRBD1 (6 bases). Germline V gene sequence: CDR1 SGHRS, CDR2 YFSETQ. The CDR3 extends over 17 amino acids. V was clipped by 3 bases and J by 5 bases, with 18 bases between them.

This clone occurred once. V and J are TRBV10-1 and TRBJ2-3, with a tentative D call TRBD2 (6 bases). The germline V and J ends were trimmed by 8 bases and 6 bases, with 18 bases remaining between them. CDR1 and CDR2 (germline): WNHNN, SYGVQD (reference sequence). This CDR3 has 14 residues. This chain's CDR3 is CASPGSTKEDTQYF. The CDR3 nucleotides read TGCGCCAGCCCCGGGAGCACAAAGGAGGATACGCAGTATTTT.

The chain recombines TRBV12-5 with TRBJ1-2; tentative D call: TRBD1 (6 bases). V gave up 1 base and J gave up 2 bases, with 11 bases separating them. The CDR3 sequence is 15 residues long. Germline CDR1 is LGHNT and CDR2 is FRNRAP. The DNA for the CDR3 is TGTGCTAGTGGTTTGGGAGGGGGTTCAAACTATGGCTACACCTTC. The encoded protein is CASGLGGGSNYGYTF.

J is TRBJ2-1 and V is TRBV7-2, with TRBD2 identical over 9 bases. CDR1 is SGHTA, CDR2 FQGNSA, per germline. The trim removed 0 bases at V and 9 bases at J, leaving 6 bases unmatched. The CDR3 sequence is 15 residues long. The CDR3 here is CASSLASGSGSEQFF. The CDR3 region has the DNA TGTGCCAGCAGCTTAGCTAGCGGGAGTGGCAGTGAGCAGTTCTTC.

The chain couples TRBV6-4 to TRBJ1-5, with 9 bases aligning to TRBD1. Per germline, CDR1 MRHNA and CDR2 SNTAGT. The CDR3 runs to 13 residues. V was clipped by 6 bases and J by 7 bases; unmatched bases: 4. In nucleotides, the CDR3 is TGTGCCAGCAGGGAGACAGGGGGACAGCCCCAGCATTTT. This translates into CASRETGGQPQHF.

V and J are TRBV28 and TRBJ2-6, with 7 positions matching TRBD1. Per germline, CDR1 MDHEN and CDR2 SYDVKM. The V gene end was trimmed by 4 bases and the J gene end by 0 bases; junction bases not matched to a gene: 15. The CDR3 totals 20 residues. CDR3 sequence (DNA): TGTGCCAGCAGTTCCGCTCTGACAGGGTCGGGGAGCTCTGGGGCCAACGTCCTGACTTTC. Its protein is CASSSALTGSGSSGANVLTF. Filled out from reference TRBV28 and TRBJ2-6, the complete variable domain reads DVKVTQSSRYLVKRTGEKVFLECVQDMDHENMFWYRQDPGLGLRLIYFSYDVKMKEKGDIPEGYSVSREKKERFSLILESASTNQTSMYLCASSSALTGSGSSGANVLTFGAGSRLTVL.

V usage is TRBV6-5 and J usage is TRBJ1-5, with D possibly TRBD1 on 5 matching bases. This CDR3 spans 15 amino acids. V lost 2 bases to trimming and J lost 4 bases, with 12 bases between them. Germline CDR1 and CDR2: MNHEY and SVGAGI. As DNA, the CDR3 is TGTGCCAGCAGTTACAATGGGGGGGGTAATCAGCCCCAGCATTTT. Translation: CASSYNGGGNQPQHF.

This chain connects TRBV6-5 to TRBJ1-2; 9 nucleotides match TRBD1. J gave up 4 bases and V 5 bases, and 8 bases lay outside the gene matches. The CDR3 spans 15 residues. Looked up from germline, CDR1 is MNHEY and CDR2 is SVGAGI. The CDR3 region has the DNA TGTGCCAGCAGTCTCGGGACAGGGATCACCTATGGCTACACCTTC. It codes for CASSLGTGITYGYTF.

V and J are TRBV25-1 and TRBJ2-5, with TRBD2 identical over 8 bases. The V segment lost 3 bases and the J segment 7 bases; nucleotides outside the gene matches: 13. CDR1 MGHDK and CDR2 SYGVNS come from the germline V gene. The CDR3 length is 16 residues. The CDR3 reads CASSDPGVAGRVTQYF. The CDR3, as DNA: TGTGCCAGCAGTGACCCCGGAGTAGCGGGACGGGTGACCCAGTACTTC.

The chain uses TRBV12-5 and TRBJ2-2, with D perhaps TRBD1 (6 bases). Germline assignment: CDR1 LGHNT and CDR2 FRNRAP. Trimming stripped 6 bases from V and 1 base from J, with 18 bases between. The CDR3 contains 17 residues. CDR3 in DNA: TGTGCTAGTGGCCTAGACAGGAACTCACAGAACACCGGGGAGCTGTTTTTT. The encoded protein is CASGLDRNSQNTGELFF.

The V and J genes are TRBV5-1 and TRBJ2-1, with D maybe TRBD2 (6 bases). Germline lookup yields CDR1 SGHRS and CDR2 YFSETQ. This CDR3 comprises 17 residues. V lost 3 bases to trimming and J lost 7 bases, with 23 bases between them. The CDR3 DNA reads TGCGCCAGCAGCTCCCGCCATGGCAGCGTCGGGGGAAATGAGCAGTTCTTC. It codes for CASSSRHGSVGGNEQFF.

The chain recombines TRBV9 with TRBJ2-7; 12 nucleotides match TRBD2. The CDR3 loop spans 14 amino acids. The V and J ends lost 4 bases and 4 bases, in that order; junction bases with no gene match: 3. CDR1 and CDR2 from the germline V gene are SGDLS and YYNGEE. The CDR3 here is CASSSGLAGYEQYF. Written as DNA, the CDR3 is TGTGCCAGCAGCTCTGGACTAGCGGGGTACGAGCAGTACTTC.

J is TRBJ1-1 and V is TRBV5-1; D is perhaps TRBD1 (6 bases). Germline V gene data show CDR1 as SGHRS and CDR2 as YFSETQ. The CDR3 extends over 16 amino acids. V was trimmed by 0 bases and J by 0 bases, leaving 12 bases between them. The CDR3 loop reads CASSLVGGDMNTEAFF. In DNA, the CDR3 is TGCGCCAGCAGCTTGGTCGGGGGGGACATGAACACTGAAGCTTTCTTT.

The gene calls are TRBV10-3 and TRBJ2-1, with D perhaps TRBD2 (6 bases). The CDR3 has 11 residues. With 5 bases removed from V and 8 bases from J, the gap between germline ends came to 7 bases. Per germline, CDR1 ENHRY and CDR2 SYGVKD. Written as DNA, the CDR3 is TGTGCCATCAGTAGCGGGTATGAGCAGTTCTTC. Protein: CAISSGYEQFF.

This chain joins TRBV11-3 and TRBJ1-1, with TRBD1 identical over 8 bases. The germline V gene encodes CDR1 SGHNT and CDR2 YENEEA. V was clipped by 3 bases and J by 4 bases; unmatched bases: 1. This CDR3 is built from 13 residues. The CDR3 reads CASSLDRATEAFF. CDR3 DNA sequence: TGTGCCAGCAGCTTGGACAGGGCCACTGAAGCTTTCTTT.

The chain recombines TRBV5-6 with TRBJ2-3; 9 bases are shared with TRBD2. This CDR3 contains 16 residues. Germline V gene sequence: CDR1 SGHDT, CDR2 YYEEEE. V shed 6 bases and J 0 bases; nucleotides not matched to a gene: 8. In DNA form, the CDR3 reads TGTGCCAGCACCTTAGCGGGAGAAGGGAGCACAGATACGCAGTATTTT. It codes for CASTLAGEGSTDTQYF. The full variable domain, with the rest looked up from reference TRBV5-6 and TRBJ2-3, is DAGVTQSPTHLIKTRGQQVTLRCSPKSGHDTVSWYQQALGQGPQFIFQYYEEEERQRGNFPDRFSGHQFPNYSSELNVNALLLGDSALYLCASTLAGEGSTDTQYFGPGTRLTVL.

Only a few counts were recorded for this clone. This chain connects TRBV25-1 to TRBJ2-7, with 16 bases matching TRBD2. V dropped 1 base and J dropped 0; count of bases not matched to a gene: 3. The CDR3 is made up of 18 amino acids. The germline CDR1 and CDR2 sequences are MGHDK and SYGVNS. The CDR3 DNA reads TGTGCCAGCAGTGAATTGGGACTAGCGGGAGGGAGCTCCTACGAGCAGTACTTC. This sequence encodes CASSELGLAGGSSYEQYF.

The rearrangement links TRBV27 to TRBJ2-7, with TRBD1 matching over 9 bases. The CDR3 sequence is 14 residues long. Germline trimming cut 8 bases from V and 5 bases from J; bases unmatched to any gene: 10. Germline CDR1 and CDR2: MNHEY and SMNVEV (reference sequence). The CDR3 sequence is CASRLGTGYHEQYF. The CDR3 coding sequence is TGTGCCAGCCGACTGGGGACAGGGTACCACGAGCAGTACTTC.

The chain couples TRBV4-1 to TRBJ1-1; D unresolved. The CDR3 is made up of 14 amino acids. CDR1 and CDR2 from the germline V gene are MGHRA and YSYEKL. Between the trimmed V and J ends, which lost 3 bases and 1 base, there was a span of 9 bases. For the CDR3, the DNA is TGCGCCAGCAGCCACGAGGGAAAGAACACTGAAGCTTTCTTT. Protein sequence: CASSHEGKNTEAFF.

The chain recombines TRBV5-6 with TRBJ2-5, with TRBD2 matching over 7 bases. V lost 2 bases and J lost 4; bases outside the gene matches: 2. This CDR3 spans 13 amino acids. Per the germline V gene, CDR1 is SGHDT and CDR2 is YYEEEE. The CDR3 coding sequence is TGTGCCAGCAGCTTACTAGCGACAGAGACCCAGTACTTC. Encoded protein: CASSLLATETQYF.